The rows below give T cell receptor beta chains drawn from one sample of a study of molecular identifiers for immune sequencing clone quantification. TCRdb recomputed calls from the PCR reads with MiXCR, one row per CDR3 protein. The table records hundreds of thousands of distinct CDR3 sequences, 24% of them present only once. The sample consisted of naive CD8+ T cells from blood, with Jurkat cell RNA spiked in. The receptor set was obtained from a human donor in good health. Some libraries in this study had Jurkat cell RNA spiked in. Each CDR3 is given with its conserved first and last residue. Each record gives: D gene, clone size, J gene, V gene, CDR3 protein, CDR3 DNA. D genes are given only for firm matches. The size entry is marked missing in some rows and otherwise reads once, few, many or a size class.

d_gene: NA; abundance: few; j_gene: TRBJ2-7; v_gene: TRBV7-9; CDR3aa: CASSLSPARDTYEQYF; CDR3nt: TGTGCCAGCAGCCTATCCCCGGCGCGCGATACCTACGAGCAGTACTTC
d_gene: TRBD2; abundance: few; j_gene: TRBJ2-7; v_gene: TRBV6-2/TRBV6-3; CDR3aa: CASSYSLRGEISYEQYF; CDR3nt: TGTGCCAGCAGTTACTCGCTACGGGGGGAAATATCCTACGAGCAGTACTTC
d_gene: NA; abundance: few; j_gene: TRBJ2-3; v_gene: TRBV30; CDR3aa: CAWSVVADTQYF; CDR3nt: TGTGCCTGGAGTGTGGTGGCAGATACGCAGTATTTT
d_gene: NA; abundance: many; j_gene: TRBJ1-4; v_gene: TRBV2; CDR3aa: CASSEAWGADEKLFF; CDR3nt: TGTGCCAGCAGTGAAGCATGGGGCGCGGATGAAAAACTGTTTTTT
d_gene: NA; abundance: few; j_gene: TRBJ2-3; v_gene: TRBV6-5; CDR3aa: CASRPGTSGDTQYF; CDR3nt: TGTGCCAGCAGACCCGGGACCTCGGGAGATACGCAGTATTTT
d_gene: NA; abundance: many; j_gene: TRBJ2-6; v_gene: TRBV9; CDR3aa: CASSVSGFAGANVLTF; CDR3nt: TGTGCCAGCAGCGTATCCGGTTTCGCCGGGGCCAACGTCCTGACTTTC
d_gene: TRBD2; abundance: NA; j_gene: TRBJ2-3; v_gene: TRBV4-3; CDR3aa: CASSQEFAAGVVDTQYF; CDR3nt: TGCGCCAGCAGCCAAGAATTCGCAGCGGGAGTTGTGGATACGCAGTATTTT
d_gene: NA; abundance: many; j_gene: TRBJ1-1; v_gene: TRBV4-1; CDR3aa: CASSQDKERLNTEAFF; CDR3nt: TGCGCCAGCAGCCAAGACAAGGAACGGCTGAACACTGAAGCTTTCTTT
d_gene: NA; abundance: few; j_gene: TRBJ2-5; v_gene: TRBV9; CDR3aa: CASSPPTPQDKETQYF; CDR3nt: TGTGCCAGCAGCCCCCCCACCCCTCAGGATAAAGAGACCCAGTACTTC
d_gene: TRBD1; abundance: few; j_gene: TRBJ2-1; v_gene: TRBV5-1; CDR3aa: CASSPAVRRTGFEQFF; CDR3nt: TGCGCCAGCAGCCCAGCGGTCCGAAGGACAGGGTTTGAGCAGTTCTTC
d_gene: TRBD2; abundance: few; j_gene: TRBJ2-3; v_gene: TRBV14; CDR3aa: CASSQVLRGGLDTQYF; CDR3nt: TGTGCCAGCAGCCAAGTTCTCCGGGGGGGCCTGGATACGCAGTATTTT
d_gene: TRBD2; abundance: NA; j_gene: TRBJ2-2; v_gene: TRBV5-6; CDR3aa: CASSWGGPGELFF; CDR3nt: TGTGCCAGCAGCTGGGGGGGTCCCGGGGAGCTGTTTTTT
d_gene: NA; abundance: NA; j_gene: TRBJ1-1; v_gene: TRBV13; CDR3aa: CARRLFRGGVDTEAFF; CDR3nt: TGTGCCCGCCGCTTATTCCGGGGGGGGGTTGACACTGAAGCTTTCTTT
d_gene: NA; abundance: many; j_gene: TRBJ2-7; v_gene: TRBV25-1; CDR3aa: CASSVMGYEQYF; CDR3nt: TGTGCCAGCAGTGTGATGGGTTACGAGCAGTACTTC
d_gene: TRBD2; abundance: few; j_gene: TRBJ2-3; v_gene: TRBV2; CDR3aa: CASSLAGHTDTQYF; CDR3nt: TGTGCCAGCAGTTTAGCGGGGCACACAGATACGCAGTATTTT
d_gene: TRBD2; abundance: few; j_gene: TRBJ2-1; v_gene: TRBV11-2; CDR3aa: CASSRTSGTYNEQFF; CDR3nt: TGTGCCAGCAGCCGTACTAGCGGCACCTACAATGAGCAGTTCTTC
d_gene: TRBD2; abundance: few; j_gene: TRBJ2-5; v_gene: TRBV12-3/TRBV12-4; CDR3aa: CASSPAGRGETQYF; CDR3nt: TGTGCCAGCAGTCCCGCAGGGAGGGGAGAGACCCAGTACTTC
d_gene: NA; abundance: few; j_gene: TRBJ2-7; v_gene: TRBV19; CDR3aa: CASSTGFIDEQYF; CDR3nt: TGTGCCAGTAGTACAGGGTTCATCGACGAGCAGTACTTC
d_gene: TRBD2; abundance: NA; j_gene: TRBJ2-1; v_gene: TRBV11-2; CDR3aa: CASSLVAVSGGALYNEQFF; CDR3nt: TGTGCCAGCAGCTTAGTTGCCGTCAGCGGGGGGGCCCTCTACAATGAGCAGTTCTTC
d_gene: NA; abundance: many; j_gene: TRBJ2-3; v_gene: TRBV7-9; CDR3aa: CASSPSNGGGIDTQYF; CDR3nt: TGTGCCAGCAGCCCCAGTAACGGGGGTGGTATAGATACGCAGTATTTT
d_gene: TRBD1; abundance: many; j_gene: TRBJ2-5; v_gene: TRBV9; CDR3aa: CASSVGVRQGETQYF; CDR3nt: TGTGCCAGCAGCGTAGGAGTAAGACAGGGTGAGACCCAGTACTTC
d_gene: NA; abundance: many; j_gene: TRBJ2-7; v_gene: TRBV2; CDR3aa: CASSARASGYEQYF; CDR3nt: TGTGCCAGCAGTGCTAGGGCCTCTGGGTACGAGCAGTACTTC
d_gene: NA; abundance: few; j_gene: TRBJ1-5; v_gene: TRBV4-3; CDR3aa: CASSQDRYANQPQHF; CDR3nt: TGCGCCAGCAGCCAAGATAGGTACGCTAATCAGCCCCAGCATTTT
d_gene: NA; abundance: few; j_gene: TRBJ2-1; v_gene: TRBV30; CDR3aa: CAWSVPRWEQFF; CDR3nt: TGTGCCTGGAGTGTACCCCGCTGGGAGCAGTTCTTC
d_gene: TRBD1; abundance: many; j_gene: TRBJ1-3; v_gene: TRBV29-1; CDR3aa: CSAQGTLDSGNTIYF; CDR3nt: TGCAGCGCACAGGGGACACTGGATTCTGGAAACACCATATATTTT
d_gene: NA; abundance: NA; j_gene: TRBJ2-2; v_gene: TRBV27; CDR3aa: CASQKDTGELFF; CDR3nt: TGTGCCAGCCAGAAAGACACCGGGGAGCTGTTTTTT
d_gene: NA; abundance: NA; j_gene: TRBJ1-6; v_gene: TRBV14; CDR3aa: CASSPRTAYNLPLHF; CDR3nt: TGTGCCAGCAGCCCCCGGACGGCTTATAATTTACCCCTCCACTTT
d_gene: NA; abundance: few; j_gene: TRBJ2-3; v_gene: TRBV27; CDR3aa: CASSLSVIAETDTQYF; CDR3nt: TGTGCCAGCAGTTTATCCGTGATAGCGGAGACAGATACGCAGTATTTT
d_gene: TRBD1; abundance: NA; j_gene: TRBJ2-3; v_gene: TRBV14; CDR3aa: CASSQRGQGFSADTQYF; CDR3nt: TGTGCCAGCAGCCAAAGGGGACAGGGGTTCTCCGCGGATACGCAGTATTTT
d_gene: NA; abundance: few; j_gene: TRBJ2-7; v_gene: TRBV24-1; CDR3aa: CATSDGAYEQYF; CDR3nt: TGTGCCACCAGTGATGGGGCCTACGAGCAGTACTTC
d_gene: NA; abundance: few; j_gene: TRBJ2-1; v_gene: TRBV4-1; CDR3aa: CASSQLWDGWDEQFF; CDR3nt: TGCGCCAGCAGCCAACTCTGGGACGGTTGGGATGAGCAGTTCTTC
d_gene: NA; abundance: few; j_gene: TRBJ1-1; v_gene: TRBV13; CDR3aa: CASSLGKGVNTEAFF; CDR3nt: TGTGCCAGCAGCTTAGGGAAGGGGGTGAACACTGAAGCTTTCTTT
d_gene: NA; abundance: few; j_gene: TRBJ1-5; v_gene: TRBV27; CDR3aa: CASSLWSANNQPQHF; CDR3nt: TGTGCCAGCAGTTTATGGTCCGCTAACAATCAGCCCCAGCATTTT
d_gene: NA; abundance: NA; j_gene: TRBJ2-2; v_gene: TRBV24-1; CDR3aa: CATSDPGQSPGELFF; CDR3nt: TGTGCCACCAGTGATCCTGGACAGTCCCCGGGGGAGCTGTTTTTT
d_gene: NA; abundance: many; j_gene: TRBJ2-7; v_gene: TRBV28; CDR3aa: CASRTGDPGYEQYF; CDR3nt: TGTGCCAGCAGGACCGGGGACCCCGGGTACGAGCAGTACTTC